Following are 8 T cell receptor beta chains from one sample sequenced in a study of high-grade serous ovarian cancer treatment subgroups. The table came from immunoSEQ multiplex PCR; TCRdb's copy has only in-frame clones and leaves some out. The data show some 4,000 clones, 55% to 70% seen once. Tumor samples were obtained before definitive surgery or chemotherapy. Sequencing was done on a sample of tumor tissue. The receptors derive from a human donor with high-grade serous ovarian cancer.

The chain employs TRBV5-1 and TRBJ1-2; 7 positions match TRBD1. The CDR3 is 16 amino acids. The germline CDR1 and CDR2 sequences are SGHRS and YFSETQ. V lost 0 bases, J lost 4 bases, and 9 bases stayed unmatched. The chain's CDR3 is CASSLEAQGLSYGYTF. CDR3 DNA sequence: TGCGCCAGCAGCTTGGAAGCACAGGGGTTAAGCTATGGCTACACCTTC.

About this clone: Other nucleotide sequences in the sample specify the same CDR3. J is TRBJ2-2 and V is TRBV19; TRBD1 aligns across 8 bases. The V and J ends lost 7 bases and 1 base, in that order; junction bases with no gene match: 2. Germline lookup yields CDR1 LNHDA and CDR2 SQIVND (reference sequence). This CDR3 spans 14 amino acids. This CDR3 is CASIGTGNTGELFF. CDR3 nucleotides: TGTGCCAGTATTGGGACAGGGAACACCGGGGAGCTGTTTTTT.

This rearrangement joins TRBV9 to TRBJ1-3; possible D gene TRBD1, 5 bases. Between the trimmed V and J ends, which lost 5 bases and 4 bases, there was a span of 13 bases. The CDR3 length is 14 residues. Germline CDR1 is SGDLS and CDR2 is YYNGEE. CDR3 DNA sequence: TGTGCCAGCAGTGATCCAGGGCTAGGAAACACCATATATTTT. Its protein product is CASSDPGLGNTIYF.

The genes are TRBV7-3 and TRBJ2-5; D may match TRBD1 or TRBD2 (6 bases each). The CDR3 spans 15 residues. Germline V CDR1 and CDR2: SGHTA, FQGTGA. The V gene lost 1 base and the J gene lost 4 bases, with 13 bases spanning the gap. The CDR3 DNA reads TGTGCCAGCAGCTTAATGAATGGGGGGCGAGAGACCCAGTACTTC. This translates into CASSLMNGGRETQYF.

This clone was recorded once. The chain combines TRBV6-5 with TRBJ1-5; D is unresolved. The germline V and J ends were trimmed by 6 bases and 5 bases, with 17 bases remaining between them. The germline V gene encodes CDR1 MNHEY and CDR2 SVGAGI. The CDR3 totals 15 residues. The CDR3 DNA reads as TGTGCCAGCAGGGCAACACTGTTGTCGGATCAGCCCCAGCATTTT. It codes for CASRATLLSDQPQHF.

This clone was recorded a few times. This chain links TRBV6-7 with TRBJ1-2, with D perhaps matching TRBD1 (6 bases). TRBV6-7 is an ORF for which the function is uncertain. The CDR3 loop spans 15 amino acids. V was shortened by 5 bases and J by 8 bases, with 21 bases between the two germline ends. The CDR3 region is CASSLTGGSGEGYTF. The CDR3 DNA is TGTGCCAGCAGTCTGACGGGGGGCTCCGGGGAGGGCTACACCTTC.

The chain couples TRBV4-3 to TRBJ1-1; TRBD1 is a possible D gene (5 bases). The ends were cut back, 0 bases at V and 1 base at J, with 9 bases in the middle. The CDR3 is 15 amino acids. The V gene's germline CDR1 is LGHNA and CDR2 YSLEER. In DNA form, the CDR3 reads TGCGCCAGCAGCCAAGATGCAGGACAGAACACTGAAGCTTTCTTT. Its protein product is CASSQDAGQNTEAFF.

The J gene is TRBJ2-2, the V gene TRBV28, with TRBD2 identical over 8 bases. CDR1 MDHEN and CDR2 SYDVKM come from the germline V gene. This CDR3 region has 17 residues. V was clipped by 5 bases and J by 3 bases; unmatched bases: 11. The chain's CDR3 is CASSPPLLAGYTGELFF. In nucleotides, the CDR3 is TGTGCCAGCAGTCCCCCCCTCTTAGCGGGGTACACCGGGGAGCTGTTTTTT.